This TCR beta chain came from a study of cytomegalovirus exposure and HLA in healthy donors. Study information: Tens of millions of unique TCRs from HLA-typed donors were held in an early data release.

The length of the CDR3 is 16 residues. Germline V gene sequence: CDR1 SEHNR, CDR2 FQNEAQ (reference sequence). Trimming left V 2 bases short and J 0 bases short, with 13 bases between. Study-wide points: A later analysis linked a missense variant in DCLRE1C to the trimming of TCR beta V and J genes. The likely explanation for a cluster of highly shared sequence variants was sequencing artifact.

In its sample, this clone was seen once. The antigen is undetermined. Amplification used 60 Vbeta primers and 13 Jbeta primers. Libraries were prepared by immunoSEQ multiplex PCR; TCRdb keeps only in-frame clonotypes and omits some of them. The table lists over 150,000 clones, approximately 71% of them singletons. J is TRBJ1-1 and V is TRBV7-9, with a weak D call TRBD1 (6 bases). This TCR came from a man between 45 and 60 years old in good health and CMV-seronegative. Sequencing was carried out using PBMCs. Here the CDR3 reads CASSLPTGPLNTEAFF. CDR3 coding DNA: TGTGCCAGCAGCTTACCTACAGGGCCTTTGAACACTGAAGCTTTCTTT.